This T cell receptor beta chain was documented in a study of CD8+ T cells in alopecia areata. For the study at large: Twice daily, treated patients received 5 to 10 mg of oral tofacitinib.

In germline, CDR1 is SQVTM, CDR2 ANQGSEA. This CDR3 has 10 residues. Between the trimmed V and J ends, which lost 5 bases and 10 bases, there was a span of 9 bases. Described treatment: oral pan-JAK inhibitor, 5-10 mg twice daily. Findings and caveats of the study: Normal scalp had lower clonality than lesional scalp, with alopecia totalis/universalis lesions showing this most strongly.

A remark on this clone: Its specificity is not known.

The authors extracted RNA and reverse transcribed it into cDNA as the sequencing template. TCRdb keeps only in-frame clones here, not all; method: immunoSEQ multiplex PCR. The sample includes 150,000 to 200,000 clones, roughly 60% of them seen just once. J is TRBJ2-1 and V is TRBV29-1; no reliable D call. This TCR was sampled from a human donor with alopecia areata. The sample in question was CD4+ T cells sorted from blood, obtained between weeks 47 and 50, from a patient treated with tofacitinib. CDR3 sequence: CSVREFEQFF. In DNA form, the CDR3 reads TGCAGCGTTAGAGAATTCGAGCAGTTCTTC.